This is a list of T cell receptor beta chains from one sample in a study of T-cell reconstitution after alpha-beta-depleted transplantation in children. TCRdb used MiXCR to reprocess the PCR reads, holding one entry per CDR3 protein. The sample includes just over 350,000 distinct CDR3 sequences, less than 15% seen only once; the top ten take around 4.5%. The source was PBMCs, collected from the stem cell graft. The receptors were sampled from a human donor who donated a stem cell graft to a child with Fanconi anemia. CDR3s include the opening cysteine and the closing phenylalanine or tryptophan. The order of the fields is D gene, clone size, V gene, J gene, CDR3 DNA, CDR3 protein. D genes are given only for firm matches. Where a row states a size, it is once, few, many or the class of an expanded clone; other rows omit it.

d_gene: NA; abundance: NA; v_gene: TRBV9; j_gene: TRBJ1-1; CDR3nt: TGTGCCAGCAGCCCCGTGGGGAGATCTGAAGCTTTCTTT; CDR3aa: CASSPVGRSEAFF
d_gene: NA; abundance: few; v_gene: TRBV7-6; j_gene: TRBJ1-1; CDR3nt: TGTGCCAGCAGCTCCCAGGGGATATACACTGAAGCTTTCTTT; CDR3aa: CASSSQGIYTEAFF
d_gene: TRBD1; abundance: many; v_gene: TRBV27; j_gene: TRBJ2-7; CDR3nt: TGTGCCAGCAGTATAACCGGGACAGGGGCGGGCGAGCAGTACTTC; CDR3aa: CASSITGTGAGEQYF
d_gene: TRBD1; abundance: many; v_gene: TRBV24-1; j_gene: TRBJ1-2; CDR3nt: TGTGCCACCAGTCCCTCGGGGGACAGGGCTAACTATGGCTACACCTTC; CDR3aa: CATSPSGDRANYGYTF
d_gene: NA; abundance: few; v_gene: TRBV30; j_gene: TRBJ1-2; CDR3nt: TGTGCCTGGAGTTCGACTGACGGTGAGGAGACCTTC; CDR3aa: CAWSSTDGEETF
d_gene: NA; abundance: many; v_gene: TRBV4-1; j_gene: TRBJ2-3; CDR3nt: TGCGCCAGCAGCCAAGATCAAGAGGACTTCACAGATACGCAGTATTTT; CDR3aa: CASSQDQEDFTDTQYF
d_gene: NA; abundance: few; v_gene: TRBV6-1; j_gene: TRBJ1-1; CDR3nt: TGTGCCAGCAGTGCCCCAGGGACCACTGAAGCTTTCTTT; CDR3aa: CASSAPGTTEAFF
d_gene: TRBD2; abundance: NA; v_gene: TRBV3-1; j_gene: TRBJ2-4; CDR3nt: TGTGCCACCTGCCAAGGGGTTAGCGGGGCCAAAAACATTCAGTACTTC; CDR3aa: CATCQGVSGAKNIQYF
d_gene: TRBD2; abundance: NA; v_gene: TRBV2; j_gene: TRBJ2-5; CDR3nt: TGTGCCAGCAGTGCGGGACTAACACAAGAGACCCAGTACTTC; CDR3aa: CASSAGLTQETQYF
d_gene: NA; abundance: many; v_gene: TRBV11-2; j_gene: TRBJ2-1; CDR3nt: TGTGCCAGCAGCCCCATGATCATGAGCTCCTACAATGAGCAGTTCTTC; CDR3aa: CASSPMIMSSYNEQFF
d_gene: NA; abundance: many; v_gene: TRBV5-1; j_gene: TRBJ1-1; CDR3nt: TGCGCCAGCAGCTTTTCCAGTGGAAACACTGAAGCTTTCTTT; CDR3aa: CASSFSSGNTEAFF
d_gene: TRBD1; abundance: many; v_gene: TRBV7-9; j_gene: TRBJ2-1; CDR3nt: TGTGCCAGCAGTGCCCTTGGGGGACAGGGCTACTACAATGAGCAGTTCTTC; CDR3aa: CASSALGGQGYYNEQFF
d_gene: NA; abundance: many; v_gene: TRBV12-3/TRBV12-4; j_gene: TRBJ1-1; CDR3nt: TGTGCCAGCAGTTTGTCAAGGGGCACTGAAGCTTTCTTT; CDR3aa: CASSLSRGTEAFF
d_gene: TRBD2; abundance: NA; v_gene: TRBV6-1; j_gene: TRBJ2-3; CDR3nt: TGTGCCAGCAGTCCAACTAGCGCAACAACAGATACGCAGTATTTT; CDR3aa: CASSPTSATTDTQYF
d_gene: NA; abundance: few; v_gene: TRBV5-1; j_gene: TRBJ1-4; CDR3nt: TGCGCCAGCAGCTTGATCCCGGTTGCAACTAATGAAAAACTGTTTTTT; CDR3aa: CASSLIPVATNEKLFF
d_gene: NA; abundance: NA; v_gene: TRBV12-3/TRBV12-4; j_gene: TRBJ1-2; CDR3nt: TGTGCCAGCAGCCCCCGGGGGGACGAGTCGGCCTATGGCTACACCTTC; CDR3aa: CASSPRGDESAYGYTF
d_gene: NA; abundance: few; v_gene: TRBV3-1; j_gene: TRBJ1-2; CDR3nt: TGTGCCAGCAGCCAACGGCGCTTTGGCTACACCTTC; CDR3aa: CASSQRRFGYTF
d_gene: TRBD1; abundance: many; v_gene: TRBV14; j_gene: TRBJ2-3; CDR3nt: TGTGCCAGCAGCCAAGTTTGGCGAGGGACAGGGGGCACAGATACGCAGTATTTT; CDR3aa: CASSQVWRGTGGTDTQYF
d_gene: NA; abundance: few; v_gene: TRBV9; j_gene: TRBJ2-2; CDR3nt: TGTGCCAGCAGAAGGGGGGGCTCGGACCCCGGGGAGCTGTTTTTT; CDR3aa: CASRRGGSDPGELFF
d_gene: NA; abundance: NA; v_gene: TRBV18; j_gene: TRBJ1-5; CDR3nt: TGTGCCAGCTCACCAGTACATTATAGCAATCAGCCCCAGCATTTT; CDR3aa: CASSPVHYSNQPQHF
d_gene: NA; abundance: NA; v_gene: TRBV24-1; j_gene: TRBJ2-5; CDR3nt: TGTGCCACCAGTGATTTTTTACAGGGAGTGGAGACCCAGTACTTC; CDR3aa: CATSDFLQGVETQYF
d_gene: NA; abundance: many; v_gene: TRBV27; j_gene: TRBJ2-3; CDR3nt: TGTGCCAGCAGTACAGGGTGGACAGATACGCAGTATTTT; CDR3aa: CASSTGWTDTQYF
d_gene: NA; abundance: few; v_gene: TRBV20-1; j_gene: TRBJ2-5; CDR3nt: TGCAGTGCTAGTTTTAACCCAGCGGAGACCCAGTACTTC; CDR3aa: CSASFNPAETQYF
d_gene: NA; abundance: many; v_gene: TRBV7-9; j_gene: TRBJ1-1; CDR3nt: TGTGCCAGCAGCCCCCGGGGGCCTCTGGACACTGAAGCTTTCTTT; CDR3aa: CASSPRGPLDTEAFF
d_gene: NA; abundance: NA; v_gene: TRBV29-1; j_gene: TRBJ1-1; CDR3nt: TGCAGCGTTCGAGGGAGATCGGGGGGGAGTGAAGCTTTCTTT; CDR3aa: CSVRGRSGGSEAFF
d_gene: NA; abundance: few; v_gene: TRBV2; j_gene: TRBJ1-6; CDR3nt: TGTGCCAGCAGTCTAACAGGGTTGAGTTCACCCCTCCACTTT; CDR3aa: CASSLTGLSSPLHF
d_gene: TRBD2; abundance: few; v_gene: TRBV29-1; j_gene: TRBJ2-5; CDR3nt: TGCAGCGCCATCCGGACTAGCGGGGCCCAAGAGGCCCAGTACTTC; CDR3aa: CSAIRTSGAQEAQYF
d_gene: NA; abundance: NA; v_gene: TRBV6-1; j_gene: TRBJ1-4; CDR3nt: TGTGCCAGCAGTACGACCCAGGGGTATAGTGAAAAACTGTTTTTT; CDR3aa: CASSTTQGYSEKLFF
d_gene: NA; abundance: many; v_gene: TRBV12-3/TRBV12-4; j_gene: TRBJ1-1; CDR3nt: TGTGCCAGCAGTCCCCTCAACAGGTGGAACACTGAAGCTTTCTTT; CDR3aa: CASSPLNRWNTEAFF
d_gene: NA; abundance: NA; v_gene: TRBV24-1; j_gene: TRBJ1-1; CDR3nt: TGTGCCACCAGGAACACTGAAGCTTTCTTT; CDR3aa: CATRNTEAFF
d_gene: NA; abundance: many; v_gene: TRBV2; j_gene: TRBJ2-7; CDR3nt: TGTGCCAGCCGAGGGGTAGAGGAGCAGTACTTC; CDR3aa: CASRGVEEQYF
d_gene: NA; abundance: NA; v_gene: TRBV4-3; j_gene: TRBJ2-2; CDR3nt: TGCGCCAGCAGCCAAGAGTGGGGCTTCGCGGCAGCAAACACCGGGGAGCTGTTTTTT; CDR3aa: CASSQEWGFAAANTGELFF
d_gene: NA; abundance: many; v_gene: TRBV20-1; j_gene: TRBJ1-4; CDR3nt: TGCAGTGCTAGAGTCCCCCAGGGTTTGGAGAATGAAAAACTGTTTTTT; CDR3aa: CSARVPQGLENEKLFF
d_gene: TRBD1; abundance: NA; v_gene: TRBV6-1; j_gene: TRBJ1-2; CDR3nt: TGTGCCAGCAGTGAATGGGCTTACAGGGGCGGAGATGGCTACACCTTC; CDR3aa: CASSEWAYRGGDGYTF
d_gene: TRBD1; abundance: NA; v_gene: TRBV5-8; j_gene: TRBJ2-1; CDR3nt: TGTGCCAGCAGCTTGGGGGACAGGGTCGTTGGTGAGCAGTTCTTC; CDR3aa: CASSLGDRVVGEQFF
d_gene: NA; abundance: NA; v_gene: TRBV10-2; j_gene: TRBJ2-4; CDR3nt: TGCGCCAGCAGTGAGTCGAACAGGAATGAAAACATTCAGTACTTC; CDR3aa: CASSESNRNENIQYF
d_gene: TRBD1; abundance: NA; v_gene: TRBV2; j_gene: TRBJ1-6; CDR3nt: TGTGCCAGCATCCGACAGGGTGATTCACCCCTCCACTTT; CDR3aa: CASIRQGDSPLHF
d_gene: TRBD1; abundance: NA; v_gene: TRBV15; j_gene: TRBJ2-1; CDR3nt: TGTGCCACCAGCAGACGTGGACAGGGCGAGTGTGAGCAGTTCTTC; CDR3aa: CATSRRGQGECEQFF
d_gene: TRBD2; abundance: few; v_gene: TRBV5-1; j_gene: TRBJ2-1; CDR3nt: TGCGCCAGCAGCTTGGCACTAGCGGGGAAGGATGAGCAGTTCTTC; CDR3aa: CASSLALAGKDEQFF
d_gene: NA; abundance: few; v_gene: TRBV7-2; j_gene: TRBJ2-5; CDR3nt: TGTGCCAGCAGCCGTCCCACGGAGACCCAGTACTTC; CDR3aa: CASSRPTETQYF
d_gene: TRBD1; abundance: few; v_gene: TRBV30; j_gene: TRBJ2-1; CDR3nt: TGTGCCTGGGACAGCGGGACAGGGTCCTACAATGAGCAGTTCTTC; CDR3aa: CAWDSGTGSYNEQFF
d_gene: NA; abundance: NA; v_gene: TRBV6-2/TRBV6-3; j_gene: TRBJ2-5; CDR3nt: TGTGCCAGCAGTCAAAGAGTGTGGGAGACCCAGTACTTC; CDR3aa: CASSQRVWETQYF
d_gene: TRBD1; abundance: NA; v_gene: TRBV24-1; j_gene: TRBJ1-1; CDR3nt: TGTGCCACCAGTGTTGGAGGGACAGGGGACACTGAAGCTTTCTTT; CDR3aa: CATSVGGTGDTEAFF
d_gene: NA; abundance: NA; v_gene: TRBV4-2; j_gene: TRBJ1-2; CDR3nt: TGTGCCAGCAGCCAAGATTACAGGGAATTCGGTGGCTACACCTTC; CDR3aa: CASSQDYREFGGYTF
d_gene: TRBD1; abundance: NA; v_gene: TRBV15; j_gene: TRBJ1-2; CDR3nt: TGTGCCACCAGCAGAGGCGGGACAGCCCACTATGGCTACACCTTC; CDR3aa: CATSRGGTAHYGYTF
d_gene: TRBD1; abundance: NA; v_gene: TRBV2; j_gene: TRBJ1-4; CDR3nt: TGTGCCACACAGACAGGGTTGGATGAAAAACTGTTTTTT; CDR3aa: CATQTGLDEKLFF
d_gene: NA; abundance: many; v_gene: TRBV7-9; j_gene: TRBJ2-5; CDR3nt: TGTGCCAGCAGCCCCTGGGACTCTCAAGAGACCCAGTACTTC; CDR3aa: CASSPWDSQETQYF
d_gene: NA; abundance: NA; v_gene: TRBV9; j_gene: TRBJ2-3; CDR3nt: TGTGCCAGCAGCGTATGGCCAACAGGGATCAATACGCAGTATTTT; CDR3aa: CASSVWPTGINTQYF
d_gene: NA; abundance: NA; v_gene: TRBV9; j_gene: TRBJ2-1; CDR3nt: TGTGCCAGCAGCCCGGGGACACGCGCTTACAATGAGCAGTTCTTC; CDR3aa: CASSPGTRAYNEQFF
d_gene: NA; abundance: NA; v_gene: TRBV7-9; j_gene: TRBJ1-2; CDR3nt: TGTGCCAGCAGCTTTTCGGCAGGGAACTATGGCTACACCTTC; CDR3aa: CASSFSAGNYGYTF
d_gene: NA; abundance: NA; v_gene: TRBV20-1; j_gene: TRBJ1-1; CDR3nt: TGCAGCGCTAGATCCGGGGGAACTGTCGTAACTGAAGCTTTCTTT; CDR3aa: CSARSGGTVVTEAFF
d_gene: NA; abundance: NA; v_gene: TRBV10-2; j_gene: TRBJ1-6; CDR3nt: TGCGCCAGCAGGGTCAGGGGAGATTCACCCCTCCACTTT; CDR3aa: CASRVRGDSPLHF
d_gene: TRBD1; abundance: many; v_gene: TRBV7-9; j_gene: TRBJ2-3; CDR3nt: TGTGCCAGCAGCTGGACAGGGCCAGATACGCAGTATTTT; CDR3aa: CASSWTGPDTQYF
d_gene: NA; abundance: NA; v_gene: TRBV20-1; j_gene: TRBJ1-5; CDR3nt: TGCAGTGCCCAGGGACGAGGGAGCAATCAGCCCCAGCATTTT; CDR3aa: CSAQGRGSNQPQHF
d_gene: TRBD1; abundance: many; v_gene: TRBV11-1; j_gene: TRBJ1-2; CDR3nt: TGTGCCAGCAGCTCCGGGACAGCTAACTATGGCTACACCTTC; CDR3aa: CASSSGTANYGYTF